This is a list of T cell receptor beta chains from one sample in a study of cytomegalovirus exposure and HLA in healthy donors. TCRdb keeps only in-frame clones here, not all; method: immunoSEQ multiplex PCR. The table has about 170,000 clones, 80% to 90% seen once. The sequenced sample consisted of PBMCs. Receptors were obtained from a woman aged 18-30 years in good health and CMV-seronegative. Both conserved end residues are part of each CDR3. The order of the fields is J gene, clone size, V gene, D gene, CDR3 protein, CDR3 DNA. The D gene is left open where the match is weak. Some rows have no size entry. The others give once, few or many, or a class for an expanded clone.

TRBJ2-7 few TRBV19 . CASSMGVYEQYF TGTGCCAGTAGTATGGGAGTTTACGAGCAGTACTTC
TRBJ2-6 few TRBV7-9 . CASSQERGSGANVLTF TGTGCCAGCAGCCAAGAAAGGGGCTCTGGGGCCAACGTCCTGACTTTC
TRBJ1-2 few TRBV29-1 . CSVETGNGFYGYTF TGCAGCGTTGAAACCGGGAACGGGTTCTATGGCTACACCTTC
TRBJ2-7 . TRBV7-9 TRBD2 CASSPTSGRFYEQYF TGTGCCAGCAGCCCGACTAGCGGGAGGTTCTACGAGCAGTACTTC
TRBJ1-2 . TRBV6-7 . CASAPDSDFNYGYTF TGTGCCAGCGCCCCCGACAGCGATTTCAACTATGGCTACACCTTC
TRBJ2-3 few TRBV6-1 TRBD2 CASSDQLAGAPASTDTQYF TGTGCCAGCAGTGACCAACTAGCGGGAGCCCCCGCCAGCACAGATACGCAGTATTTT
TRBJ2-4 once TRBV5-6 . CASSLEWLANIQYF TGTGCCAGCAGCTTGGAGTGGCTAGCAAACATTCAGTACTTC
TRBJ2-3 . TRBV27 . CASNLAGISTDTQYF TGTGCCAGCAACCTAGCAGGCATTAGCACAGATACGCAGTATTTT
TRBJ2-7 . TRBV11-2 TRBD2 CASSSPWGTSHDEQYF TGTGCCAGCAGCTCACCCTGGGGGACTAGCCACGACGAGCAGTACTTC
TRBJ2-7 . TRBV27 TRBD1 CASSLYRDRASYEQYF TGTGCCAGCAGTTTGTACCGGGACAGGGCGTCCTACGAGCAGTACTTC
TRBJ2-1 . TRBV5-5 . CASSLRATVLSSYNEQFF TGTGCCAGCAGCTTGAGGGCGACAGTCCTGAGCTCCTACAATGAGCAGTTCTTC
TRBJ2-2 . TRBV28 . CASRPRTVTGELFF TGTGCCAGCCGACCTAGGACTGTGACCGGGGAGCTGTTTTTT
TRBJ2-7 . TRBV5-4 . CASSPIESYEQYF TGTGCCAGCAGCCCCATAGAAAGCTACGAGCAGTACTTC
TRBJ2-5 . TRBV7-2 . CASSSSGFGWETQYF TGTGCCAGCAGCTCGTCGGGTTTTGGGTGGGAGACCCAGTACTTC
TRBJ2-7 few TRBV2 TRBD2 CASHGRDEQYF TGTGCCAGCCACGGGAGGGACGAGCAGTACTTC
TRBJ1-1 . TRBV11-3 . CASSLGGHTEAFF TGTGCCAGCAGCTTAGGGGGCCACACTGAAGCTTTCTTT
TRBJ2-7 . TRBV7-9 TRBD1 CASSLEQGRQYF TGTGCCAGCAGCTTAGAACAGGGGAGGCAGTACTTC
TRBJ1-5 . TRBV5-1 TRBD1 CASSLSGQGASQPQHF TGCGCCAGCAGCTTGTCGGGACAGGGGGCGAGTCAGCCCCAGCATTTT
TRBJ2-5 . TRBV4-3 . CASSQEWQVLDQETQYF TGCGCCAGCAGCCAAGAATGGCAGGTACTGGACCAAGAGACCCAGTACTTC
TRBJ1-3 . TRBV5-6 . CASSLAGGKTIYF TGTGCCAGCAGCTTGGCCGGGGGTAAGACCATATATTTT
TRBJ2-7 . TRBV30 . CAWGKVPGYYEQYF TGTGCCTGGGGGAAGGTACCAGGGTACTACGAGCAGTACTTC
TRBJ2-2 once TRBV19 . CASSRGLPNTGELFF TGTGCCAGTAGTAGGGGCCTTCCTAACACCGGGGAGCTGTTTTTT
TRBJ2-1 . TRBV19 TRBD2 CASTPDSGGAREQFF TGTGCCAGTACCCCGGACAGCGGGGGGGCCCGGGAGCAGTTCTTC
TRBJ2-2 . TRBV5-6 . CASSSLRRGNTGELFF TGTGCCAGCAGCTCGCTTCGGAGAGGGAACACCGGGGAGCTGTTTTTT
TRBJ2-1 . TRBV6-5 . CASSYFWAGSYNEQFF TGTGCCAGCAGTTACTTCTGGGCAGGCTCCTACAATGAGCAGTTCTTC
TRBJ2-3 . TRBV9 TRBD2 CASSSPGTSGKSPTDTQYF TGTGCCAGCAGCTCACCCGGGACTAGCGGGAAATCCCCGACAGATACGCAGTATTTT
TRBJ1-5 . TRBV2 . CASTRQGDSNQPQHF TGTGCCAGCACTAGGCAAGGGGACTCCAATCAGCCCCAGCATTTT
TRBJ2-1 . TRBV5-4 . CASSRDERSYNEQFF TGTGCCAGCAGCCGTGACGAGAGGAGCTACAATGAGCAGTTCTTC
TRBJ2-7 . TRBV28 . CASSPQGPSSYEQYF TGTGCCAGCAGTCCCCAGGGGCCGAGCTCCTACGAGCAGTACTTC
TRBJ1-3 . TRBV28 TRBD1 CASTGGDRGNTIYF TGTGCCAGCACAGGGGGGGACAGGGGAAACACCATATATTTT
TRBJ2-5 . TRBV19 TRBD2 CASSMSGLAGAETQYF TGTGCCAGTAGTATGTCGGGACTAGCGGGAGCCGAGACCCAGTACTTC
TRBJ2-1 . TRBV6-5 TRBD2 CASSYTSGSLNEQFF TGTGCCAGCAGCTACACTAGCGGGAGTCTCAATGAGCAGTTCTTC
TRBJ2-2 . TRBV19 . CASSIGGPRWAGTGELFF TGTGCCAGTAGTATCGGGGGGCCACGATGGGCGGGCACCGGGGAGCTGTTTTTT
TRBJ2-1 once TRBV29-1 . CSVAAGPAKSMQQFF TGCAGCGTGGCCGCGGGACCCGCCAAAAGTATGCAGCAGTTCTTC
TRBJ1-3 . TRBV2 . CASSGTGNTIYF TGTGCCAGCAGCGGGACAGGAAACACCATATATTTT
TRBJ2-7 . TRBV6-1 TRBD1 CASSDRDRGHEQYF TGTGCCAGCAGTGACCGGGACAGGGGCCACGAGCAGTACTTC
TRBJ1-1 . TRBV10-1 TRBD1 CASSDLQGWANTEAFF TGCGCCAGCAGTGACCTACAGGGGTGGGCGAACACTGAAGCTTTCTTT
TRBJ2-5 . TRBV5-5 TRBD2 CASSLGDYGDDETQYF TGTGCCAGCAGCTTGGGGGACTACGGGGATGATGAGACCCAGTACTTC
TRBJ2-3 . TRBV6-6 . CASTPARVTKDTQYF TGTGCCAGCACTCCAGCCAGGGTCACTAAAGATACGCAGTATTTT
TRBJ1-1 . TRBV28 . CASIRQTRSGAFF TGTGCCAGCATTAGGCAGACCCGATCGGGAGCTTTCTTT
TRBJ1-1 . TRBV6-1 . CASSDRTEAFF TGTGCCAGCAGTGACAGGACTGAAGCTTTCTTT
TRBJ2-7 . TRBV27 TRBD1 CASSLDRGPSEQYF TGTGCCAGCAGTTTAGACAGGGGGCCTAGCGAGCAGTACTTC
TRBJ2-6 . TRBV6-6 . CASTGGYSGANVLTF TGTGCCAGCACAGGGGGGTACTCTGGGGCCAACGTCCTGACTTTC
TRBJ1-2 few TRBV9 . CASGGAGPYGYTF TGTGCCAGCGGCGGGGCAGGGCCCTATGGCTACACCTTC
TRBJ2-3 . TRBV29-1 . CSVEDFGTDTQYF TGCAGCGTTGAAGATTTCGGGACTGATACGCAGTATTTT
TRBJ1-3 . TRBV28 TRBD1 CASSSPLGTGTGNTIYF TGTGCCAGCAGTTCCCCGCTGGGGACAGGGACTGGAAACACCATATATTTT
TRBJ2-7 . TRBV27 . CASSFDFNLSGEQYF TGTGCCAGCAGTTTCGACTTTAATCTCTCGGGTGAGCAGTACTTC
TRBJ2-1 . TRBV30 TRBD2 CAWMGTSEDEQFF TGTGCCTGGATGGGGACTAGCGAGGATGAGCAGTTCTTC